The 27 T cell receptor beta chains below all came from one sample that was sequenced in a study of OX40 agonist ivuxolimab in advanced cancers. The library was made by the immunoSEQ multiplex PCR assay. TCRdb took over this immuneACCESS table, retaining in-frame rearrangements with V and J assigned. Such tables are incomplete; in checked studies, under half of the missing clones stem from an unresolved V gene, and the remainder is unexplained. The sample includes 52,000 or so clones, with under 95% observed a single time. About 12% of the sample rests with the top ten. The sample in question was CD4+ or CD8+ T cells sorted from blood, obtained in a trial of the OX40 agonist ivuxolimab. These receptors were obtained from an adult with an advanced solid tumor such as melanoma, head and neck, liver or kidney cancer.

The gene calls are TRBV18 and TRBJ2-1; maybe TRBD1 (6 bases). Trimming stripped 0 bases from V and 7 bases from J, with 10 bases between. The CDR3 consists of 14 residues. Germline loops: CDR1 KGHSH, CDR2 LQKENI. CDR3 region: CASSPPQDSNEQFF. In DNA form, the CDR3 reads TGTGCCAGCTCACCACCGCAGGACAGTAATGAGCAGTTCTTC.

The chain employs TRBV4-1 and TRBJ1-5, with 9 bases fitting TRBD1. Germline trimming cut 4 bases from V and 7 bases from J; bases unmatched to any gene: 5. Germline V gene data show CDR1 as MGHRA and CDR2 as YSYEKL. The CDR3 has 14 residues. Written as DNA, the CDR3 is TGCGCCAGCAGCCCGGGACAGGGAGGCCAGCCCCAGCATTTT. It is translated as CASSPGQGGQPQHF.

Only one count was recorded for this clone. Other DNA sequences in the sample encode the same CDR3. Here the CDR3 DNA reads TGCGCCAGCAGTCCGGGGACGGTAATTGAAGCTTTCTTT. It yields the protein CASSPGTVIEAFF. The V gene is TRBV5-1, the J gene TRBJ1-1; maybe TRBD1 (5 bases). CDR1 and CDR2 from the germline V gene are SGHRS and YFSETQ. This CDR3 has 13 amino acids. Between the trimmed V and J ends, which lost 5 bases and 7 bases, there was a span of 15 bases.

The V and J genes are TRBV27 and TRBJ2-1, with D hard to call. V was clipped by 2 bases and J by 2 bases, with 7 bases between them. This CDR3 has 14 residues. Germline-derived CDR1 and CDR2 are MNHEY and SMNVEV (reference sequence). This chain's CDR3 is CASSLGVPYNEQFF. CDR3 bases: TGTGCCAGCAGTTTAGGAGTCCCCTACAATGAGCAGTTCTTC.

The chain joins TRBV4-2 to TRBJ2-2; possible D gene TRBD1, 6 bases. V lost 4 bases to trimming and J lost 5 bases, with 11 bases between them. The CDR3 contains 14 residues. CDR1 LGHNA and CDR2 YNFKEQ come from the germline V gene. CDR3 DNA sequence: TGTGCCAGCAGCCTCACGAGGGGGACCGGGGAGCTGTTTTTT. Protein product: CASSLTRGTGELFF.

The CDR3 nucleotides are TGTGCCAGCAGCCCTAGCGGGAGGGGCCAAGAGACCCAGTACTTC. It codes for CASSPSGRGQETQYF. V is TRBV11-2 and J is TRBJ2-5; 12 bases are shared with TRBD2. This CDR3 contains 15 residues. V trimming: 5 bases; J trimming: 1 base; junction bases outside the gene matches: 2. Germline V gene sequence: CDR1 SGHAT, CDR2 FQNNGV.

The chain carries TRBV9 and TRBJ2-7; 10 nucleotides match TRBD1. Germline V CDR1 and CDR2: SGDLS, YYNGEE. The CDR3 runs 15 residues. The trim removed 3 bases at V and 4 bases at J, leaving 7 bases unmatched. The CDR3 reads CASSGRDRGNYEQYF. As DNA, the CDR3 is TGTGCCAGCAGCGGCCGGGACAGGGGAAATTACGAGCAGTACTTC. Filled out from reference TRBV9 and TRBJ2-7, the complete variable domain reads DSGVTQTPKHLITATGQRVTLRCSPRSGDLSVYWYQQSLDQGLQFLIQYYNGEERAKGNILERFSAQQFPDLHSELNLSSLELGDSALYFCASSGRDRGNYEQYFGPGTRLTVT.

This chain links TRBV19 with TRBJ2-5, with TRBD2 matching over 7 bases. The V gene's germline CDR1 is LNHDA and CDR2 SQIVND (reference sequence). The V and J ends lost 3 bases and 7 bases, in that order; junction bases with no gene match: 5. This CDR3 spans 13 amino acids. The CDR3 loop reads CASSMGGAGTQYF. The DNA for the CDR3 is TGTGCCAGTAGTATGGGAGGGGCCGGGACCCAGTACTTC.

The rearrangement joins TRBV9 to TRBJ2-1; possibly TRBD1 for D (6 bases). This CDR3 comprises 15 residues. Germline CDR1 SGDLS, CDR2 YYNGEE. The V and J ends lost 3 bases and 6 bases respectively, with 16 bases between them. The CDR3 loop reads CASSAGAGRFNEQFF. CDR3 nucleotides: TGTGCCAGCAGCGCAGGGGCAGGGCGGTTCAATGAGCAGTTCTTC.

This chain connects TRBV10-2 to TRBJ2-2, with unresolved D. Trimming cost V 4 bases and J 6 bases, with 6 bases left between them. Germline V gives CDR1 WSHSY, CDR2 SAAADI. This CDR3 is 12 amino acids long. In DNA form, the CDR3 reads TGCGCCAGCAGTGTTATTTCCGGGGAGCTGTTTTTT. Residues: CASSVISGELFF.

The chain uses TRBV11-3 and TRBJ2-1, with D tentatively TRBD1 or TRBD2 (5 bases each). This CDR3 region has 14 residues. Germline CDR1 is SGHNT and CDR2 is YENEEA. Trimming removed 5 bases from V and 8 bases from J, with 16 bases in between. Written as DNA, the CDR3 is TGTGCCAGCAGCCCCTTTCCGGGGACCGATGAGCAGTTCTTC. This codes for CASSPFPGTDEQFF. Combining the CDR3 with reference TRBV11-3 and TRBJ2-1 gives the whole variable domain EAGVVQSPRYKIIEKKQPVAFWCNPISGHNTLYWYLQNLGQGPELLIRYENEEAVDDSQLPKDRFSAERLKGVDSTLKIQPAELGDSAVYLCASSPFPGTDEQFFGPGTRLTVL.

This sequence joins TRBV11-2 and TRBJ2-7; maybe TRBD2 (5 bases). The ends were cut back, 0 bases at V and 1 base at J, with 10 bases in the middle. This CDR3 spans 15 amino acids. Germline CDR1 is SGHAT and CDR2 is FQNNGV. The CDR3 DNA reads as TGTGCCAGCAGCTTAGACTCGGACTTGTCCTACGAGCAGTACTTC. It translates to CASSLDSDLSYEQYF.

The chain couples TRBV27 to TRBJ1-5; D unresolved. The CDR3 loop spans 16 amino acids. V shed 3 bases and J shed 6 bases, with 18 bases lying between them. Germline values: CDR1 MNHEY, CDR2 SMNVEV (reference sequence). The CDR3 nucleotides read TGTGCCAGCAGTTTCTCCGGGAGCCTGGGCCGTCAGCCCCAGCATTTT. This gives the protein CASSFSGSLGRQPQHF.

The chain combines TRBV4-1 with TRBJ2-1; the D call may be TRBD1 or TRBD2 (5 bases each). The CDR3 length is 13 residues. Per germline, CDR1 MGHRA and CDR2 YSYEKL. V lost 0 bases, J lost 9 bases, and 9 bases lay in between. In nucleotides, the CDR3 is TGCGCCAGCAGCCAAGAGACGGGGCTTGAGCAGTTCTTC. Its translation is CASSQETGLEQFF.

CDR3: CASSLLASFEQTQYF. The CDR3 DNA is TGTGCCAGCAGCTTACTCGCAAGCTTCGAGCAGACCCAGTACTTC. This chain links TRBV5-4 with TRBJ2-5; no clear D gene. V lost 2 bases to trimming and J lost 6 bases, with 17 bases between them. From germline, CDR1 is SGHNT and CDR2 YYREEE (reference sequence). The length of the CDR3 is 15 residues.

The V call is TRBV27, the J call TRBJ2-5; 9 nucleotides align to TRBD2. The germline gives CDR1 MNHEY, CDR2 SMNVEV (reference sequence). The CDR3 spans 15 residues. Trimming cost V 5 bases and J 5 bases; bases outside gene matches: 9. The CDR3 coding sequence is TGTGCCAGCAGTCCCGAGACTAGCGGTGGGGAGACCCAGTACTTC. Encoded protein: CASSPETSGGETQYF.

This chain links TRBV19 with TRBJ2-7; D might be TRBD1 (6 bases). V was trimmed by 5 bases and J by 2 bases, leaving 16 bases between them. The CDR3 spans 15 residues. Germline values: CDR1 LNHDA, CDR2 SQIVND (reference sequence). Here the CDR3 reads CASSAGPGQTYEQYF. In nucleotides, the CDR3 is TGTGCCAGTAGTGCAGGTCCGGGACAAACCTACGAGCAGTACTTC.

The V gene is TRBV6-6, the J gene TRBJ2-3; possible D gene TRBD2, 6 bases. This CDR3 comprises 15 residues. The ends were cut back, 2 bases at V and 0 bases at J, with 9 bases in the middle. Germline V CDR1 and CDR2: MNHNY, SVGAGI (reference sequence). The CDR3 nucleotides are TGTGCCAGCAGTTACCGGACTACTAGCACAGATACGCAGTATTTT. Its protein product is CASSYRTTSTDTQYF.

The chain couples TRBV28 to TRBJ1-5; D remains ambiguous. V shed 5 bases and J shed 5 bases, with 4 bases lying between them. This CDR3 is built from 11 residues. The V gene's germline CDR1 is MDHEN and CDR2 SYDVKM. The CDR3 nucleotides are TGTGCCAGCAGTCGTGATCAGCCCCAGCATTTT. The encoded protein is CASSRDQPQHF.

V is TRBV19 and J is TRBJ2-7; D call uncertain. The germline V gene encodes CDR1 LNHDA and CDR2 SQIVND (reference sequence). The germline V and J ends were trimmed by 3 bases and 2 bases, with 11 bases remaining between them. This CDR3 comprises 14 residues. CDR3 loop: CASSIVAATYEQYF. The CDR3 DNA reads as TGTGCCAGTAGTATCGTGGCGGCAACCTACGAGCAGTACTTC.

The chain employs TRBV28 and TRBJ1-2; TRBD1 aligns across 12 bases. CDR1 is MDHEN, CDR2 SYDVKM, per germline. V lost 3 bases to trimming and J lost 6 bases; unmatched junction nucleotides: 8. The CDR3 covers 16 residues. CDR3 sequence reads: CASSFSGGQGADGYTF. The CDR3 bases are TGTGCCAGCAGTTTTTCAGGGGGACAGGGGGCGGATGGCTACACCTTC.

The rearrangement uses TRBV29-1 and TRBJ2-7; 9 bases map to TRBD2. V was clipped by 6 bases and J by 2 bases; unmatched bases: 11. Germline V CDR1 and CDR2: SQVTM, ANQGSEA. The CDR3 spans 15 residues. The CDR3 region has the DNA TGCAGCGTACCTTCTACTAGCGGGCTTCCCTACGAGCAGTACTTC. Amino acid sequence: CSVPSTSGLPYEQYF.

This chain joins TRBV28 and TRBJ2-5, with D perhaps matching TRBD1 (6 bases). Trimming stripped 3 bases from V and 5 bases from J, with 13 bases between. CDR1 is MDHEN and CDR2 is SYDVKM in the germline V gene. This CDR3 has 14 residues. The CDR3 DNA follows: TGTGCCAGCAGTTTTTGGACCCAGGGGGAGACCCAGTACTTC. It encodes CASSFWTQGETQYF.

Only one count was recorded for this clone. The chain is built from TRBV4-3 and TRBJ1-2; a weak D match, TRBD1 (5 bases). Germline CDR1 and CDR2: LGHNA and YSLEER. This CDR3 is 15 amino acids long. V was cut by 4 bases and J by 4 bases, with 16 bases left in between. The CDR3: CASSPKTAGSYGYTF. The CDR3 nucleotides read TGCGCCAGCAGCCCAAAGACAGCCGGGAGCTATGGCTACACCTTC.

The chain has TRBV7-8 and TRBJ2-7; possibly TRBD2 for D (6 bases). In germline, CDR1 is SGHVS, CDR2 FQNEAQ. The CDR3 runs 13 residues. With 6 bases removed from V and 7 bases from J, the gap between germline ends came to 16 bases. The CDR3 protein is CASRTGTAGEQYF. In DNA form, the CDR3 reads TGTGCCAGCAGGACCGGGACCGCGGGGGAGCAGTACTTC.

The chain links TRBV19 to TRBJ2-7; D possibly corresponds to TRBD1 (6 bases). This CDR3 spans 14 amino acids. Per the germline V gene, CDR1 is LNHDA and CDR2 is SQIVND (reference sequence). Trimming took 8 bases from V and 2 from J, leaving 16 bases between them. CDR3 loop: CASALGHAAYEQYF. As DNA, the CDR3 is TGTGCCAGTGCATTGGGACACGCCGCCTACGAGCAGTACTTC.

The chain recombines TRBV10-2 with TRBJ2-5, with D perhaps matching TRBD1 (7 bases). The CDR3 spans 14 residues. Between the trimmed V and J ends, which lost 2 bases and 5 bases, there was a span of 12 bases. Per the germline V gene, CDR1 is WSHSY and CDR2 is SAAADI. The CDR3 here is CASSEGGGRETQYF. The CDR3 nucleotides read TGCGCCAGCAGTGAGGGAGGGGGCCGGGAGACCCAGTACTTC.